This T cell receptor beta chain was identified in a study of T cell responses to AZD1222 COVID-19 vaccine. The table came from immunoSEQ multiplex PCR; TCRdb's copy has only in-frame clones and leaves some out. The sample has more than 85,000 clones, roughly 86% seen once. The CDR3 loop spans 16 amino acids. The germline CDR1 and CDR2 sequences are SGHDN and FVKESK. V was clipped by 2 bases and J by 6 bases, with 17 bases between them. The chain recombines TRBV14 with TRBJ2-1; the D gene is possibly TRBD2 (6 bases). The receptor's source is an adult who received the AZD1222 COVID-19 vaccine. Here the sequenced sample was peripheral blood, taken 28 days after the second AZD1222 dose. For the CDR3, the DNA is TGTGCCAGCAGCCAATTGCCGGGAGCTAAGAGCAATGAGCAGTTCTTC. Translation: CASSQLPGAKSNEQFF.